These 29 T cell receptor beta chains originate from one sample sequenced in a study of Graves' ophthalmopathy and Graves' hyperthyroidism. The sequenced template was RNA, covering the TCR beta CDR3 region. HTBI primers were used in a first-round RT-PCR, which preceded a second-round multiplex PCR. TCRdb called the multiplex PCR reads again in MiXCR, with one record for every CDR3 protein. The sample has just over 400,000 distinct CDR3 sequences, about 21% seen once; the top ten hold roughly 3%. Sequenced input: peripheral blood. Source of these receptors: a woman between 18 and 29 years old with stable Graves' hyperthyroidism.

The sample holds many counts of this clonotype. The rearrangement links TRBV6-2 or TRBV6-3 to TRBJ1-2, with D hard to call. CDR3 length equals 14 residues. With 2 bases removed from V and 7 bases from J, the gap between germline ends came to 14 bases. CDR1 and CDR2 from the germline V gene are MNHEY and SVGEGT. Here the CDR3 reads CASSYSEEWSGYTF. The CDR3 nucleotides read TGTGCCAGCAGTTACAGCGAGGAGTGGAGTGGCTACACCTTC.

In this sample, this clonotype turned up many times. The rearrangement joins TRBV6-5 to TRBJ1-1; the match to TRBD1 covers 9 bases. V shed 2 bases and J 1 base; nucleotides not matched to a gene: 2. The CDR3 is 15 residues long. Germline V lookup: CDR1 MNHEY, CDR2 SVGAGI. For the CDR3, the DNA is TGTGCCAGCAGTTACGAACAGGGGGCGAACACTGAAGCTTTCTTT. Residues: CASSYEQGANTEAFF.

This clonotype was counted ten times or more. The V call is TRBV11-1, the J call TRBJ2-4; TRBD2 matches 12 bases. Trimming took 4 bases from V and 1 from J; bases not matched to a gene: 11. Germline V gives CDR1 SGHAT, CDR2 FQDESV (reference sequence). CDR3 length: 19 amino acids. CDR3 nucleotide sequence: TGTGCCAGCAGCTCCGAACCAAGACTAGCGGGAGACGCCAAAAACATTCAGTACTTC. Protein: CASSSEPRLAGDAKNIQYF.

This clonotype was observed at least ten times. The chain recombines TRBV6-5 with TRBJ2-3, with 11 bases matching TRBD2. Per the germline V gene, CDR1 is MNHEY and CDR2 is SVGAGI. This CDR3 spans 15 amino acids. After removal of 5 bases from V and 3 bases from J, the junction contained 4 bases not matched to a gene. The CDR3: CASSTSGSGTDTQYF. The CDR3 DNA sequence: TGTGCCAGCAGTACTAGCGGGAGCGGTACAGATACGCAGTATTTT.

The chain recombines TRBV3-1 with TRBJ2-5; D not certain. The V end was cut by 3 bases, the J end by 4 bases, with 3 bases between. CDR3 length equals 11 residues. Germline V gene lookup returns CDR1 LGHDT and CDR2 YNNKEL (reference sequence). The CDR3 sequence: CASSHLETQYF. The CDR3 DNA reads as TGTGCCAGCAGCCATTTAGAGACCCAGTACTTC.

Many counts were recorded for this clonotype. The chain has TRBV20-1 and TRBJ2-2; the match to TRBD1 covers 8 bases. The CDR3 is made up of 16 amino acids. Germline loops: CDR1 DFQATT, CDR2 SNEGSKA (reference sequence). After removal of 3 bases from V and 4 bases from J, the junction contained 10 bases not matched to a gene. This chain's CDR3 is CSASLSGQVLTGELFF. CDR3 nucleotides: TGCAGTGCTAGTCTGTCGGGACAGGTTCTCACCGGGGAGCTGTTTTTT.

This rearrangement joins TRBV7-3 to TRBJ2-1; 10 bases agree with TRBD2. The CDR3 is 13 amino acids. V shed 5 bases and J 14 bases; nucleotides not matched to a gene: 9. Germline CDR1 is SGHTA and CDR2 is FQGTGA. DNA of the CDR3: TGTGCCAGCAGCCAGGGGACTAGCGAAGAGAAGTTCTTC. Translation: CASSQGTSEEKFF.

This clonotype was observed a handful of times. The rearrangement links TRBV19 to TRBJ1-5; D might be TRBD1 (6 bases). V was clipped by 7 bases and J by 3 bases, with 13 bases between them. The CDR3 is made up of 14 amino acids. Germline V CDR1 and CDR2: LNHDA, SQIVND (reference sequence). CDR3 DNA sequence: TGTGCCAGTAACCTCAGGACAGACAATCAGCCCCAGCATTTT. Protein product: CASNLRTDNQPQHF.

The chain employs TRBV4-1 and TRBJ1-3, with a possible D match to TRBD1 (5 bases). The CDR3 spans 16 residues. Germline assignment: CDR1 MGHRA and CDR2 YSYEKL. V was cut by 1 base and J by 0 bases, with 10 bases left in between. The CDR3 region is CASSQVGRGSGNTIYF. In DNA form, the CDR3 reads TGCGCCAGCAGCCAAGTTGGGAGGGGCTCTGGAAACACCATATATTTT.

This clonotype has more than one count but fewer than ten. The gene calls are TRBV6-1 and TRBJ2-4, with 8 bases that match TRBD1. Losses at the gene ends were 6 bases for V and 15 bases for J; bases not matched to a gene: 13. Germline CDR1 reads MNHNS; CDR2 reads SASEGT. This CDR3 has 13 residues. CDR3 protein: CASSEKDRARGYF. CDR3 bases: TGTGCCAGCAGCGAGAAGGACAGGGCCCGTGGGTACTTC.

There are many counts of this clonotype. The rearrangement links TRBV10-2 to TRBJ1-1, with a tentative D call TRBD1 (5 bases). Trimming left V 2 bases short and J 7 bases short, with 11 bases between. There are 13 residues in the CDR3. Germline assignment: CDR1 WSHSY and CDR2 SAAADI. The CDR3 loop is CASSEGQLNEAFF. The CDR3 nucleotides read TGCGCCAGCAGTGAGGGACAATTGAATGAAGCTTTCTTT.

This clonotype was recorded at least ten times. The rearrangement joins TRBV11-2 to TRBJ1-6; 7 bases fit TRBD1. Germline-derived CDR1 and CDR2 are SGHAT and FQNNGV. Trimming took 1 base from V and 5 from J; bases not matched to a gene: 2. The length of the CDR3 is 15 residues. The CDR3 region has the DNA TGTGCCAGCAGCTTAGGGGGACAGAATAATTCACCCCTCCACTTT. Translating gives CASSLGGQNNSPLHF.

The chain employs TRBV18 and TRBJ1-1; D not resolved. The CDR3 extends over 16 amino acids. CDR1 is KGHSH, CDR2 LQKENI, per germline. With 1 base removed from V and 5 bases from J, the gap between germline ends came to 17 bases. The CDR3 spells CASSPRPVLERTEAFF. CDR3 DNA sequence: TGTGCCAGCTCACCACGACCAGTCCTGGAGAGGACTGAAGCTTTCTTT.

This clonotype was observed at least ten times. The chain links TRBV25-1 to TRBJ2-3; 8 nucleotides line up with TRBD2. V gave up 5 bases and J gave up 2 bases; unmatched junction bases: 6. CDR1 and CDR2 from the germline V gene are MGHDK and SYGVNS. The CDR3 runs to 15 residues. This CDR3 is CASSPRTSPTDTQYF. CDR3 coding DNA: TGTGCCAGCAGTCCTCGGACTAGCCCCACAGATACGCAGTATTTT.

As DNA, the CDR3 is TGCAGTGCTAGAGATCGAGGGGGGAGCGAGCAGTACTTC. Translating it yields CSARDRGGSEQYF. The V call is TRBV20-1, the J call TRBJ2-7; D tentatively fits TRBD1 or TRBD2 (6 bases each). V was cut by 0 bases and J by 6 bases, with 12 bases left in between. The CDR3 extends over 13 amino acids. Germline-derived CDR1 and CDR2 are DFQATT and SNEGSKA (reference sequence).

The chain joins TRBV6-1 to TRBJ2-7; D possibly corresponds to TRBD2 (5 bases). Germline CDR1 MNHNS, CDR2 SASEGT. This CDR3 is built from 14 residues. The V end lost 1 base, the J end lost 3 bases, and 10 bases lay between the germline ends. The CDR3: CASSEEQRYYEQYF. CDR3 nucleotide sequence: TGTGCCAGCAGTGAAGAACAGCGGTACTACGAGCAGTACTTC.

V gene TRBV24-1 combines with J gene TRBJ2-2, with D possibly being TRBD2 (5 bases). Deletions cut 5 bases from V and 0 bases from J, with 12 bases between. This CDR3 contains 16 residues. The germline CDR1 and CDR2 sequences are KGHDR and SFDVKD. The CDR3 region has the DNA TGTGCCACCAGTGGACCCGGGATACCGAACACCGGGGAGCTGTTTTTT. The encoded protein is CATSGPGIPNTGELFF.

This clonotype occurred many times. An end of the junction differs from the germline gene, which may be a read error. The chain couples TRBV7-9 to TRBJ2-5; TRBD2 agrees at 9 bases. Looked up from germline, CDR1 is SEHNR and CDR2 is FQNEAQ (reference sequence). This CDR3 has 11 amino acids. The CDR3 loop reads CASRRGGEDDF. Written as DNA, the CDR3 is TGTGCCAGCAGGCGCGGGGGGGAGGACGACTTC.

Only a few counts were recorded for this clonotype. V usage is TRBV30 and J usage is TRBJ1-5; D not certain. V lost 2 bases, J lost 3 bases, and 11 bases lay in between. The CDR3 spans 14 residues. Germline CDR1 is GTSNPN and CDR2 is SVGIG (reference sequence). CDR3 amino acids: CAWSRSDANQPQHF. CDR3 nucleotides: TGTGCCTGGAGTCGTAGCGACGCCAATCAGCCCCAGCATTTT.

This clonotype has a count of ten or more. The chain recombines TRBV6-4 with TRBJ2-7; 15 positions agree with TRBD2. The ends lost 6 bases at V and 6 bases at J; junction bases unmatched: 3. Germline V gives CDR1 MRHNA, CDR2 SNTAGT. This CDR3 spans 14 amino acids. Here the CDR3 DNA reads TGTGCCAGCAGGGGGACTAGCGGGAGGATCGAGCAGTACTTC. Translated, it gives CASRGTSGRIEQYF.

This clonotype has ten or more counts. V is TRBV27 and J is TRBJ2-7, with TRBD2 identical over 9 bases. The V gene end was trimmed by 2 bases and the J gene end by 4 bases; junction bases not matched to a gene: 3. The CDR3 is 14 residues long. The germline V gene encodes CDR1 MNHEY and CDR2 SMNVEV (reference sequence). CDR3 sequence reads: CASSLTAGGYEQYF. CDR3 in DNA: TGTGCCAGCAGTTTAACGGCGGGGGGGTACGAGCAGTACTTC.

The chain is built from TRBV28 and TRBJ1-5; D unclear. CDR1 MDHEN and CDR2 SYDVKM come from the germline V gene. The CDR3 contains 16 residues. V was clipped by 6 bases and J by 6 bases, with 21 bases between them. CDR3 sequence: CASSRGLVFGSQPQHF. The CDR3 nucleotides read TGTGCCAGCAGCCGCGGACTTGTCTTCGGGAGTCAGCCCCAGCATTTT. Filled out from reference TRBV28 and TRBJ1-5, the complete variable domain reads DVKVTQSSRYLVKRTGEKVFLECVQDMDHENMFWYRQDPGLGLRLIYFSYDVKMKEKGDIPEGYSVSREKKERFSLILESASTNQTSMYLCASSRGLVFGSQPQHFGDGTRLSIL.

This rearrangement joins TRBV6-1 to TRBJ2-7; D not resolved. This CDR3 spans 14 amino acids. Trimming took 6 bases from V and 3 from J, leaving 15 bases between them. Per germline, CDR1 MNHNS and CDR2 SASEGT. CDR3 amino acids: CASRPHEANYEQYF. The CDR3 DNA sequence: TGTGCCAGCAGGCCCCATGAAGCCAACTACGAGCAGTACTTC.

At least ten counts were recorded for this clonotype. The chain links TRBV20-1 to TRBJ1-1; D remains ambiguous. Germline V gene sequence: CDR1 DFQATT, CDR2 SNEGSKA (reference sequence). The CDR3 runs to 13 residues. The V end was cut by 2 bases, the J end by 3 bases, with 10 bases between. Here the CDR3 reads CSARTDSDTEAFF. In DNA form, the CDR3 reads TGCAGTGCTAGAACGGACTCGGACACTGAAGCTTTCTTT.

This clonotype was seen repeatedly, ten times or more. The chain combines TRBV25-1 with TRBJ2-7; D remains ambiguous. This CDR3 spans 14 amino acids. The V gene lost 2 bases and the J gene lost 1 base, with 9 bases spanning the gap. CDR1 is MGHDK and CDR2 is SYGVNS in the germline V gene. This CDR3 reads CASSESIGSYEQYF. CDR3 DNA sequence: TGTGCCAGCAGTGAAAGTATTGGGTCCTACGAGCAGTACTTC.

This clonotype was picked up many times. The chain is built from TRBV20-1 and TRBJ2-4; D is tentatively TRBD1 or TRBD2 (5 bases each). Germline V gene sequence: CDR1 DFQATT, CDR2 SNEGSKA (reference sequence). V dropped 1 base and J dropped 5 bases, with 12 bases sitting between them. This CDR3 region has 14 residues. In DNA form, the CDR3 reads TGCAGTGCTAGAGTTGGGGGAGCGCAAAACATTCAGTACTTC. Translated: CSARVGGAQNIQYF.

The V call is TRBV6-1, the J call TRBJ2-6; TRBD1 might be the D (6 bases). The V end lost 8 bases, the J end lost 1 base, and 18 bases lay between the germline ends. Germline CDR1 and CDR2: MNHNS and SASEGT. The CDR3 has 17 amino acids. The CDR3 reads CASSPSAGASGANVLTF. CDR3 DNA sequence: TGTGCCAGCTCCCCCTCAGCAGGGGCATCTGGGGCCAACGTCCTGACTTTC.

The chain employs TRBV25-1 and TRBJ1-1; possible D gene TRBD1, 6 bases. Germline V lookup: CDR1 MGHDK, CDR2 SYGVNS. The CDR3 sequence is 15 residues long. Between the trimmed V and J ends, which lost 5 bases and 2 bases, there was a span of 15 bases. The CDR3 loop is CASSFTGTSNTEAFF. The CDR3 DNA follows: TGTGCCAGCAGTTTTACAGGGACTTCCAACACTGAAGCTTTCTTT.

V usage is TRBV7-2 and J usage is TRBJ2-7; D is undetermined. Germline CDR1 reads SGHTA; CDR2 reads FQGNSA. CDR3 length equals 14 residues. Trimming took off 4 bases at V and 4 bases at J, with 14 bases between the two ends. CDR3 region: CASSSFGDSYEQYF. CDR3 bases: TGTGCCAGCAGCTCTTTTGGCGACTCTTACGAGCAGTACTTC.